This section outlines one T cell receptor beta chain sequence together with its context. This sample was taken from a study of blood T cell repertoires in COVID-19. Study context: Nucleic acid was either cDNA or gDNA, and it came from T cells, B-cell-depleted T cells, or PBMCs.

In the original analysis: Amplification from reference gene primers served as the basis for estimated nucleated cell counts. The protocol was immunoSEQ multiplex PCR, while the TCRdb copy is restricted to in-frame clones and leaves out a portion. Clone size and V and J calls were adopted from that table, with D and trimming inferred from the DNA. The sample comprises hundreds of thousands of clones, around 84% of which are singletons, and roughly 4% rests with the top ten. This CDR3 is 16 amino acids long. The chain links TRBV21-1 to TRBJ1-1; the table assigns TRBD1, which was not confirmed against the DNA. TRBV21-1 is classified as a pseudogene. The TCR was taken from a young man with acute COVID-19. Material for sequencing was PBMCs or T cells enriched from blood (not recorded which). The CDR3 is CASSPPLRTGNTEAFF. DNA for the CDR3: TGTGCCAGCAGCCCGCCCCTACGGACAGGGAACACTGAAGCTTTCTTT.